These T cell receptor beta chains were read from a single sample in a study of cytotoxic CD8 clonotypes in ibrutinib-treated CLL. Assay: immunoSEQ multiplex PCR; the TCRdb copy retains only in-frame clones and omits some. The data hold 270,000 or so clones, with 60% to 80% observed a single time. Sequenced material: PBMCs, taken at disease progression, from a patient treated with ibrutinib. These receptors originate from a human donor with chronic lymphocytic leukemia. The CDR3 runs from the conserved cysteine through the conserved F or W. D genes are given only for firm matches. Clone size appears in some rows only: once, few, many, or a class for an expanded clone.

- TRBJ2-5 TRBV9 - CASSVVGGETQYF TGTGCCAGCAGCGTAGTGGGGGGAGAGACCCAGTACTTC
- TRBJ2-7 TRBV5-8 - CASTDPVGSSYEQYF TGTGCCAGCACCGACCCCGTCGGGAGCTCCTACGAGCAGTACTTC
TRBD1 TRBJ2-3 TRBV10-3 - CAITTGELAVDTQYF TGTGCCATCACGACAGGGGAGTTGGCTGTGGATACGCAGTATTTT
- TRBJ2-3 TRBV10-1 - CASSGPGDTDTQYF TGCGCCAGCAGTGGGCCAGGGGACACAGATACGCAGTATTTT
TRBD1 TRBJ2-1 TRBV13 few CASSSGTGTSEQFF TGTGCCAGCAGCTCCGGGACAGGGACAAGTGAGCAGTTCTTC
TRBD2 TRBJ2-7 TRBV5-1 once CASSLNGGGAGEQYF TGCGCCAGCAGCTTGAATGGCGGGGGGGCAGGCGAGCAGTACTTC
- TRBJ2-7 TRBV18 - CASSPTGVPEQYF TGTGCCAGCTCACCAACCGGTGTCCCTGAGCAGTACTTC
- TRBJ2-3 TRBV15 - CATSREPTSRADTQYF TGTGCCACCAGCAGAGAACCCACCAGCAGGGCAGATACGCAGTATTTT
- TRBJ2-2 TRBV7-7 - CASSLAAGELFF TGTGCCAGCAGCTTAGCTGCTGGGGAGCTGTTTTTT
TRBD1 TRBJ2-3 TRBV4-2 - CASSPGTGTNADTQYF TGTGCCAGCAGCCCAGGGACAGGGACAAACGCAGATACGCAGTATTTT
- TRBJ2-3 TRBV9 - CASSRAGIGDTQYF TGTGCCAGCTCTAGAGCGGGTATAGGAGATACGCAGTATTTT
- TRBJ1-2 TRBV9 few CASSVGATGLGYTF TGTGCCAGCAGCGTAGGGGCTACAGGGCTCGGCTACACCTTC
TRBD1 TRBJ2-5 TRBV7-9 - CASSSSRDRGETQYF TGTGCCAGCAGCTCCTCTAGGGACAGGGGAGAGACCCAGTACTTC
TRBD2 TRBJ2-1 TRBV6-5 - CASSYSGRVTYNEQFF TGTGCCAGCAGTTATTCGGGGAGGGTCACCTACAATGAGCAGTTCTTC
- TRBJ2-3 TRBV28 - CASSRKLTDTQYF TGTGCCAGCAGTCGCAAGCTCACAGATACGCAGTATTTT
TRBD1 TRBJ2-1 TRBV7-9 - CASSLRTGESLSYNEQFF TGTGCCAGCAGCTTAAGGACAGGGGAGTCCTTATCCTACAATGAGCAGTTCTTC
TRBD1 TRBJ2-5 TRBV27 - CASSMTGGAKETQYF TGTGCCAGCAGTATGACAGGGGGAGCAAAAGAGACCCAGTACTTC
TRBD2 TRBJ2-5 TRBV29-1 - CSVDTPGLVQETQYF TGCAGCGTTGACACCCCAGGACTAGTGCAAGAGACCCAGTACTTC
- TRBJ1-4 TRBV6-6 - CASSYGVASDEKLFF TGTGCCAGCAGTTACGGGGTGGCATCCGATGAAAAACTGTTTTTT
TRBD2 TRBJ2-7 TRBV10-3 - CAISQGLAGGNYEQYF TGTGCCATCAGTCAGGGACTAGCGGGAGGGAACTACGAGCAGTACTTC
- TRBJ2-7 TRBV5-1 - CASSSPGPGEQYF TGCGCCAGCAGCTCCCCGGGGCCCGGCGAGCAGTACTTC
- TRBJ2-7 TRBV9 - CASSVGFSYEQYF TGTGCCAGCAGCGTCGGGTTCTCCTACGAGCAGTACTTC
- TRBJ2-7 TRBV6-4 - CASSGCGQYF TGTGCCAGCAGTGGGTGCGGGCAGTACTTC
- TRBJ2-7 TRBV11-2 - CASSSRSYEQYF TGTGCCAGCAGCTCCCGCTCCTACGAGCAGTACTTC
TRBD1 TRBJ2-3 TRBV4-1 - CASSQSDSGTGPTDTQYF TGCGCCAGCAGCCAGTCCGATTCCGGGACAGGGCCGACAGATACGCAGTATTTT
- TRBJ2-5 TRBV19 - CASSVGETQYF TGTGCCAGTAGCGTGGGAGAGACCCAGTACTTC
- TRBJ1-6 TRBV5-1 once CASSLDPGDGSYLDSPLHF TGCGCCAGCAGCTTGGATCCGGGAGACGGGTCCTATTTGGATTCACCCCTCCACTTT
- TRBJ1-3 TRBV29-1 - CAGSGRGSGNTIYF TGCGCAGGGTCCGGAAGGGGCTCTGGAAACACCATATATTTT
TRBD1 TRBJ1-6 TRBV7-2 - CASSLAQGAGSPLHF TGTGCCAGCAGCTTAGCGCAGGGGGCAGGTTCACCCCTCCACTTT
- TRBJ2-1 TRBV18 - CASSPSWGQEGDEQFF TGTGCCAGCTCACCAAGCTGGGGGCAAGAGGGGGATGAGCAGTTCTTC
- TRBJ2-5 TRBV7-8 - CASSLEGGETQYF TGTGCCAGCAGCTTAGAGGGAGGCGAGACCCAGTACTTC
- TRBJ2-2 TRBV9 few CASSVVAGAGELFF TGTGCCAGCAGCGTAGTGGCAGGGGCCGGGGAGCTGTTTTTT
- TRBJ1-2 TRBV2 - CASRGPSNYGYTF TGTGCCAGCAGGGGCCCATCTAACTATGGCTACACCTTC
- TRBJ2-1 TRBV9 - CASSVDGDNEQFF TGTGCCAGCAGCGTAGATGGGGACAATGAGCAGTTCTTC
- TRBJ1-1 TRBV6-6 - CASSSRLLNTEAFF TGTGCCAGCAGTTCCAGACTCTTGAACACTGAAGCTTTCTTT
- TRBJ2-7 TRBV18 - CASSPTGSQGEQYF TGTGCCAGCTCACCTACCGGGAGCCAGGGAGAGCAGTACTTC
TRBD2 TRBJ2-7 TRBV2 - CASSEGAGGPYEQYF TGTGCCAGCAGTGAAGGGGCGGGAGGGCCCTACGAGCAGTACTTC
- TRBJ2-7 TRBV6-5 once CASSTHRVEQYF TGTGCCAGCAGTACTCACAGGGTGGAGCAGTACTTC
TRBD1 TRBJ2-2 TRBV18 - CASSGQGRTGELFF TGTGCCAGCTCGGGACAGGGGCGGACCGGGGAGCTGTTTTTT
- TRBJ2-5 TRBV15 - CATSRDASAEAQYF TGTGCCACCAGCAGAGACGCCTCGGCAGAGGCCCAGTACTTC
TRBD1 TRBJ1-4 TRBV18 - CASSQGQGANEKLFF TGTGCCAGCTCACAGGGACAGGGGGCTAATGAAAAACTGTTTTTT
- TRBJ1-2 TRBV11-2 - CASSLAGVGGYTF TGTGCCAGCAGCTTAGCAGGGGTTGGTGGCTACACCTTC
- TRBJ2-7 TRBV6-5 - CASSYSPTEQYF TGTGCCAGCAGTTACTCACCGACGGAGCAGTACTTC
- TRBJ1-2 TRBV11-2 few CASSSRANYGYTF TGTGCCAGCAGCTCCCGGGCTAACTATGGCTACACCTTC
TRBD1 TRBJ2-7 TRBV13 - CASSLVAGGEQYF TGTGCCAGCAGCTTAGTGGCAGGGGGTGAGCAGTACTTC
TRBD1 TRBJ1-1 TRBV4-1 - CASSQTGTGGTEAFF TGCGCCAGCAGCCAAACCGGGACAGGGGGCACTGAAGCTTTCTTT
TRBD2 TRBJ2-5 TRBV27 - CASSLLAGGHETQYF TGTGCCAGCAGTTTACTAGCGGGAGGGCACGAGACCCAGTACTTC
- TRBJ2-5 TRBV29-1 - CSVEVDQETQYF TGCAGCGTTGAAGTGGACCAAGAGACCCAGTACTTC
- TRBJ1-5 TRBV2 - CASSLRQDPRGPSNQPQHF TGTGCCAGCAGTCTCCGACAGGACCCAAGGGGTCCTAGCAATCAGCCCCAGCATTTT
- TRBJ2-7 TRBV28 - CASSLFPGRAYEQYF TGTGCCAGCAGTTTATTCCCGGGACGCGCCTACGAGCAGTACTTC
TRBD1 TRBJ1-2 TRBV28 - CASSPGGQGARGYGYTF TGTGCCAGCAGCCCGGGTGGGCAGGGGGCCAGAGGCTATGGCTACACCTTC
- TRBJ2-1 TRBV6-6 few CASSSFGEQFF TGTGCCAGCAGTTCATTCGGTGAGCAGTTCTTC
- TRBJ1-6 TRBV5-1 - CASSSLGPGNSPLHF TGCGCCAGCAGCTCCCTTGGGCCGGGGAATTCACCCCTCCACTTT
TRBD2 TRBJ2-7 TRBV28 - CASSPALAGMVQYF TGTGCCAGCAGTCCCGCCCTAGCGGGAATGGTGCAGTACTTC
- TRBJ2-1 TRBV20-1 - CSARDLNEQFF TGCAGTGCTAGAGACCTCAATGAGCAGTTCTTC
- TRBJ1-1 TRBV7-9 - CASSLGMGLGHTEAFF TGTGCCAGCAGCTTAGGAATGGGCCTCGGGCACACTGAAGCTTTCTTT